The present TCR beta chain was sequenced within a study of Graves' ophthalmopathy and Graves' hyperthyroidism. Regarding the study as a whole: Detection in blood was also observed for most expanded thyroid clonotypes above 0.001 frequency.

Certain patients were not enrolled. These were patients with other autoimmune diseases, uncontrolled infections, pregnancy or lactation. Orbital computed tomography and thyroid ultrasound, along with TRAb, serum thyroxine and clinical symptoms, underpinned diagnosis. Researchers took RNA transcripts and amplified TCR beta CDR3 regions from them. The workflow started with a first-round RT-PCR run with HTBI primers and then moved on to a second-round multiplex PCR. TCRdb independently ran MiXCR on the multiplex PCR reads; one entry per CDR3 protein. The sample has about 370,000 distinct CDR3 sequences, approximately 20% seen once. This clonotype was seen repeatedly, ten times or more. Antigen unknown. The CDR3 sequence is 13 residues long. Germline lookup yields CDR1 MNHEY and CDR2 SVGEGT. Trimming cost V 6 bases and J 1 base, with 9 bases left between them.

This chain joins TRBV6-2 or TRBV6-3 and TRBJ1-1; D unclear. The TCR sequence derives from a woman in her late teens or twenties with Graves' ophthalmopathy. The specimen sequenced was peripheral blood. CDR3 sequence reads: CASSSQRNTEAFF. The DNA for the CDR3 is TGTGCCAGCAGCTCACAGCGGAACACTGAAGCTTTCTTT.